This T cell receptor (beta chain) was sequenced in a study of blood T cell repertoires in COVID-19. Turning to the study itself: Donors in the United States, Italy and Spain gave samples during acute or convalescent COVID-19. Sample material is recorded as cDNA or gDNA derived from T cells, B-cell-depleted T cells, or PBMCs.

The CDR3 has 16 residues. Germline CDR1 reads SNHLY; CDR2 reads FYNNEI. Losses at the gene ends were 7 bases for V and 4 bases for J; bases not matched to a gene: 12. Per the study methods: Amplifying reference gene primers gave estimates of nucleated cell counts. Here immunoSEQ multiplex PCR was the method, and the copy in TCRdb shows in-frame clones only, minus some. From that table come the V and J calls and clone size; the DNA was used to work out D and trimming. Of about 120,000 clones in the sample, just under 90% were seen once. The gene calls are TRBV2 and TRBJ2-2; 7 nucleotides align to TRBD1. The sequence was obtained from a woman in her forties or fifties with acute or convalescent COVID-19. The sequencing sample was made of peripheral blood. CDR3: CASKTGATPGTGELFF. The CDR3 bases are TGTGCCAGCAAAACAGGGGCCACCCCGGGCACCGGGGAGCTGTTTTTT.